A single sample gave rise to the 8 T cell receptor beta chains below, sequenced in a study of identical twins. TCRdb used MiXCR to reprocess the 5' RACE reads, holding one entry per CDR3 protein. The table shows hundreds of thousands of distinct CDR3 sequences, with around 24% occurring only once. The same data also contributed to another study, on T cells expressing NK-cell markers.

The specimen was CD4+ T cells sorted from blood. These receptors all stem from a woman under 30 in good health.

This clonotype was seen a few times. V is TRBV7-9 and J is TRBJ2-1; 10 bases are shared with TRBD2. The CDR3 runs 16 residues. Germline loops: CDR1 SEHNR, CDR2 FQNEAQ (reference sequence). The J segment lost 2 bases and the V segment lost 10 bases, leaving 11 bases of the junction unmatched. The CDR3 reads CATEGQAGGPYNEQFF. CDR3 DNA sequence: TGTGCCACCGAGGGGCAAGCGGGGGGGCCCTACAATGAGCAGTTCTTC. The entire variable domain, with the rest obtained from reference TRBV7-9 and TRBJ2-1, is as follows: DTGVSQNPRHKITKRGQNVTFRCDPISEHNRLYWYRQTLGQGPEFLTYFQNEAQLEKSRLLSDRFSAERPKGSFSTLEIQRTEQGDSAMYLCATEGQAGGPYNEQFFGPGTRLTVL.

This chain links TRBV15 with TRBJ2-2, with D perhaps assigned TRBD1 or TRBD2 (6 bases each). CDR1 is LNHNV, CDR2 YYDKDF, per germline (reference sequence). V lost 5 bases, J lost 4 bases, and 14 bases lay in between. The CDR3 is made up of 15 amino acids. The CDR3 loop is CATSPLRGATGELFF. CDR3 in DNA: TGTGCCACCAGCCCATTGAGGGGGGCCACCGGGGAGCTGTTTTTT.

This clonotype was found a few times. This chain uses TRBV6-2 or TRBV6-3 with TRBJ1-1; weak D call: TRBD1 (5 bases). CDR1 MNHEY and CDR2 SVGEGT come from the germline V gene. CDR3 length equals 18 residues. CDR3 in DNA: TGTGCTCAGCGACCTATACAGAACGGGGGGGTCCTGAACACTGAAGCTTTCTTT. Protein product: CAQRPIQNGGVLNTEAFF.

This sequence joins TRBV7-9 and TRBJ2-3, with unresolved D. Germline CDR1 SEHNR, CDR2 FQNEAQ (reference sequence). Trimming pared 11 bases from V and 4 bases from J, leaving 10 bases between. This CDR3 spans 11 amino acids. The CDR3 region has the DNA TGTGCCGCCCCATCGGCAGATACGCAGTATTTT. Its translation: CAAPSADTQYF.

This chain uses TRBV10-3 with TRBJ1-2, with TRBD1 matching 10 bases. Germline values: CDR1 ENHRY, CDR2 SYGVKD. This CDR3 spans 17 amino acids. V lost 3 bases, J lost 2 bases, and 9 bases stayed unmatched. The CDR3 spells CAISDNPGQGINYGYTF. The CDR3 DNA reads TGTGCCATCAGTGATAACCCGGGACAGGGGATCAACTATGGCTACACCTTC.

The J gene is TRBJ2-1, the V gene TRBV15; TRBD1 might be the D (5 bases). Germline V gene data show CDR1 as LNHNV and CDR2 as YYDKDF (reference sequence). V lost 4 bases, J lost 7 bases, and 23 bases lay in between. The CDR3 is made up of 17 amino acids. This CDR3 is CATSIGSGAPPWNEQFF. CDR3 DNA sequence: TGTGCCACCAGCATTGGATCTGGGGCGCCACCATGGAATGAGCAGTTCTTC.

This clonotype occurred once. This chain joins TRBV19 and TRBJ2-1; D is unresolved. Germline CDR1 reads LNHDA; CDR2 reads SQIVND (reference sequence). The V end lost 1 base, the J end lost 10 bases, and 8 bases lay between the germline ends. This CDR3 is built from 12 residues. CDR3 amino acids: CASSIVDYEQFF. The CDR3 DNA is TGTGCCAGTAGTATAGTGGATTACGAGCAGTTCTTC.

This chain joins TRBV2 and TRBJ1-2; D is ambiguous. V lost 6 bases and J lost 13, with 15 bases in between. This CDR3 has 11 amino acids. Per the germline V gene, CDR1 is SNHLY and CDR2 is FYNNEI. DNA of the CDR3: TGTGCCAGCAGATCCACCGGTTTAGGCACCTTC. Residues: CASRSTGLGTF.